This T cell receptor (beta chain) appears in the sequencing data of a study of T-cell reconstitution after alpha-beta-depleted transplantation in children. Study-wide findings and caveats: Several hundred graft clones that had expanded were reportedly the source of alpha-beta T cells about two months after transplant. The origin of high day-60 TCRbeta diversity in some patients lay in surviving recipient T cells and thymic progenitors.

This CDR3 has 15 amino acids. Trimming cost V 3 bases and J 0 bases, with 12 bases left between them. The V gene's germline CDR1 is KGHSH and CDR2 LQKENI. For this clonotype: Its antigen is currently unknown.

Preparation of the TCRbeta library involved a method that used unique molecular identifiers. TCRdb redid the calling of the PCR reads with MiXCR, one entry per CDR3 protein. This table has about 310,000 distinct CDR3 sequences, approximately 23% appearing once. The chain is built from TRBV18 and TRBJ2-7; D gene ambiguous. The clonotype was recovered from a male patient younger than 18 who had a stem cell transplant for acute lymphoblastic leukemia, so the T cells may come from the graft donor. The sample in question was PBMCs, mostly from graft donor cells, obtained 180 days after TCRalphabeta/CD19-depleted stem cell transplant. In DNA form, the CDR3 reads TGTGCCAGCTCACCTCTCCCGGAAGGCTCCTACGAGCAGTACTTC. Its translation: CASSPLPEGSYEQYF.